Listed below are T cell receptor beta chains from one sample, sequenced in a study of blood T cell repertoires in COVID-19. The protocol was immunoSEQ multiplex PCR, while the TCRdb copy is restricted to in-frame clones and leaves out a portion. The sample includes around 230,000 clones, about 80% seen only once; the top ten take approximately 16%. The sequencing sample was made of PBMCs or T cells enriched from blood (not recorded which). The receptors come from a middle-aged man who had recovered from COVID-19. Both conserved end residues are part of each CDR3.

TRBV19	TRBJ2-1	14	CASSDYNMNNEQFF
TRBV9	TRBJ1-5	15	CASSAGGGAKQPQHF
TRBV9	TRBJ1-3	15	CASSVSGVSGNTIYF
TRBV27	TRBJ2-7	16	CASSRTSGGAGYEQYF
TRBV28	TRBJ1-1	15	CASSPLGQGRTEAFF
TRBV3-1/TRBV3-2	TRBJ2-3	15	CASSLRGGRTDTQYF
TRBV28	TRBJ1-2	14	CASSYPGDYYGYTF
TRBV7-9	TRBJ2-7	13	CASSFSQGGEQYF
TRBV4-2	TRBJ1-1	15	CASRVVSGAYTEAFF
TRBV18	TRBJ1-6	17	CASSPGQASGVISPLHF
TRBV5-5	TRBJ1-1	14	CASSLGSGVGEAFF
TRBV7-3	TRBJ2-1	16	CASSSEAANSMDEQFF
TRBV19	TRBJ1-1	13	CASSRTPNTEAFF
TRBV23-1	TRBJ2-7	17	CASSQSGTGGVRDEQYF
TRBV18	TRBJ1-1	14	CASSQTDSNTEAFF
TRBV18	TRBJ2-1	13	CASSLLAPNEQFF
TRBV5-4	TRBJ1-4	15	CASSLSKGSNEKLFF
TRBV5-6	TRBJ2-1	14	CASSLGGNLNEQFF
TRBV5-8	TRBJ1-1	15	CASSTDGTGHTEAFF
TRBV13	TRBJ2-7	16	CASSSRAAGGSYEQYF
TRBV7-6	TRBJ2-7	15	CASSRGTSGGYEQYF
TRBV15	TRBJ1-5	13	CATSRGYDQPQHF
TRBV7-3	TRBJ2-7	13	CASSPGGGYEQYF
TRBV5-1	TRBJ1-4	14	CASSLGGLGEKLFF
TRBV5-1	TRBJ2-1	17	CASSPDRGTGFYNEQFF
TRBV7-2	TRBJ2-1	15	CASSLSLAGNNEQFF
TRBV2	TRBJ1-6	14	CASTNRGYNSPLHF
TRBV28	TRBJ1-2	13	CASSLQPGSGYTF
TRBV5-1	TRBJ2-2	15	CASSLQTGSTGELFF
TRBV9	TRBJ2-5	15	CASSLSGGGSETQYF
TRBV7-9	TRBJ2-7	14	CASSSDREGYEQYF
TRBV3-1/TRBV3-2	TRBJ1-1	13	CASSPFRGMRAFF
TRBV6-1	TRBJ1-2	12	CASSEALQGYTF
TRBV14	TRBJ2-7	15	CASSLLGQGKYEQYF
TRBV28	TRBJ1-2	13	CASRSRGAYGYTF
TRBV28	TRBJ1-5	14	CASSSGGSNQPQHF
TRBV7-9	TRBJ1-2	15	CASSFVGTGRNGYTF
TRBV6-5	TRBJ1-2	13	CASSTGTPTGYTF
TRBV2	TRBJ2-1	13	CASSTPAINEQFF
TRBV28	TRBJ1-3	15	CAIYDRGLSGNTIYF
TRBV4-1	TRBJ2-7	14	CASSQVGWPGEQYF
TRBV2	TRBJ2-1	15	CASSPSLAGVGEQFF
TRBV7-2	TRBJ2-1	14	CASSFSRANNEQFF